These 25 T cell receptor beta chains originate from one sample sequenced in a study of beta chain features in type 1 diabetes. Findings and caveats of the study: Shortening of TCRB CDR3s, moderate but significant, appeared in all four CD4+ subsets of Type 1 diabetes patients.

As every portion of the isolated RNA was reverse transcribed, the sequencing read expressed TCRB transcripts. The data were produced by immunoSEQ multiplex PCR, yet TCRdb's version contains in-frame clones alone and is incomplete. The table shows more than 250,000 clones, with 15% occurring only once. These TCRs' antigens remain unknown. Sequencing was performed on naive CD4+ T cells from blood. These receptors all come from a man aged 18 to 29 with type 1 diabetes.

This clone has only a few counts. The V call is TRBV30, the J call TRBJ2-7, with TRBD2 matching over 7 bases. The germline CDR1 and CDR2 sequences are GTSNPN and SVGIG (reference sequence). V was clipped by 5 bases and J by 3 bases; unmatched bases: 10. CDR3 length: 14 amino acids. The CDR3 nucleotides are TGTGCCTGGGGAGGGTACGGGGGGAGCTACGAGCAGTACTTC. Translated, it gives CAWGGYGGSYEQYF.

V usage is TRBV20-1 and J usage is TRBJ2-7; D call uncertain. CDR1 DFQATT and CDR2 SNEGSKA come from the germline V gene (reference sequence). This CDR3 region has 10 residues. The CDR3 DNA is TGCACCCCCGAAGGAGTCGAGCAGTACTTC. Its translation is CTPEGVEQYF.

This rearrangement joins TRBV28 to TRBJ2-3; D is possibly TRBD1 (5 bases). CDR1 is MDHEN and CDR2 is SYDVKM in the germline V gene. Trimming removed 4 bases at V and 2 bases at J, with 22 bases between. This CDR3 is 18 amino acids long. As DNA, the CDR3 is TGTGCCAGCAGTTCCCCGTTAACCCGCACCAGGGCCACAGATACGCAGTATTTT. Its translation is CASSSPLTRTRATDTQYF.

The chain employs TRBV7-9 and TRBJ2-1; 11 positions agree with TRBD2. Per the germline V gene, CDR1 is SEHNR and CDR2 is FQNEAQ (reference sequence). V lost 1 base to trimming and J lost 5 bases; unmatched junction nucleotides: 4. CDR3 size: 16 residues. CDR3 in DNA: TGTGCCAGCAGCTTAGGGGGGGGACTAGCGGACAATGAGCAGTTCTTC. It codes for CASSLGGGLADNEQFF.

Only a few counts were recorded for this clone. This CDR3 is CASSRQEQETQYF. CDR3 DNA: TGTGCCAGCAGTCGACAGGAGCAAGAGACCCAGTACTTC. This chain connects TRBV6-5 to TRBJ2-5; weak D call: TRBD1 (6 bases). Germline V gene lookup returns CDR1 MNHEY and CDR2 SVGAGI. The V end lost 5 bases, the J end lost 2 bases, and 9 bases lay between the germline ends. The CDR3 contains 13 residues.

J is TRBJ2-4 and V is TRBV30, with 8 bases matching TRBD2. The germline CDR1 and CDR2 sequences are GTSNPN and SVGIG (reference sequence). The CDR3 runs to 13 residues. Germline trimming cut 4 bases from V and 2 bases from J; bases unmatched to any gene: 1. For the CDR3, the DNA is TGTGCCTGGACGGGGGGGACCAAAAACATTCAGTACTTC. Its protein product is CAWTGGTKNIQYF.

The chain employs TRBV11-2 and TRBJ2-4, with 10 positions matching TRBD1. Germline-derived CDR1 and CDR2 are SGHAT and FQNNGV. Germline trimming cut 4 bases from V and 0 bases from J; bases unmatched to any gene: 3. The CDR3 has 16 amino acids. CDR3 in amino acids: CASSSGQGVAKNIQYF. CDR3 DNA sequence: TGTGCCAGCAGCTCAGGACAGGGGGTAGCCAAAAACATTCAGTACTTC.

In its sample, this clone was seen a few times. The chain uses TRBV19 and TRBJ1-4; no reliable D call. This CDR3 has 11 amino acids. V was pared by 7 bases and J by 8 bases, with 8 bases between. In germline, CDR1 is LNHDA, CDR2 SQIVND (reference sequence). The CDR3 coding sequence is TGTGCCAGTACACGGAGGGAAAAACTGTTTTTT. It yields the protein CASTRREKLFF.

The chain has TRBV5-1 and TRBJ2-5; a possible D gene is TRBD1 (5 bases). Germline V gives CDR1 SGHRS, CDR2 YFSETQ. The CDR3 has 16 residues. Trimming removed 1 base from V and 0 bases from J, with 13 bases in between. CDR3 DNA: TGCGCCAGCAGCTTGTCCGACAGTAGATACCAAGAGACCCAGTACTTC. It specifies CASSLSDSRYQETQYF. Full variable domain (remainder filled in from reference TRBV5-1 and TRBJ2-5): KAGVTQTPRYLIKTRGQQVTLSCSPISGHRSVSWYQQTPGQGLQFLFEYFSETQRNKGNFPGRFSGRQFSNSRSEMNVSTLELGDSALYLCASSLSDSRYQETQYFGPGTRLLVL.

This clone was detected only a few times. The chain couples TRBV19 to TRBJ2-4; perhaps TRBD1 as D (5 bases). The CDR3 sequence is 15 residues long. Germline V lookup: CDR1 LNHDA, CDR2 SQIVND (reference sequence). The V and J ends lost 4 bases and 0 bases respectively, with 10 bases between them. CDR3 amino acids: CASSSLQAAKNIQYF. For the CDR3, the DNA is TGTGCCAGTAGTAGTCTACAGGCAGCCAAAAACATTCAGTACTTC.

This chain connects TRBV9 to TRBJ1-2, with 7 bases aligning to TRBD1. CDR1 is SGDLS, CDR2 YYNGEE, per germline. This CDR3 is built from 14 residues. V was pared by 4 bases and J by 5 bases, with 8 bases of the junction left unmatched. The CDR3 sequence is CASSFRTTGYGYTF. Here the CDR3 DNA reads TGTGCCAGCAGCTTTCGGACGACAGGGTATGGCTACACCTTC.

The chain is built from TRBV12-5 and TRBJ2-7; tentative D call: TRBD1 (5 bases). CDR3 length: 15 residues. Trimming stripped 0 bases from V and 2 bases from J, with 11 bases between. CDR1 LGHNT and CDR2 FRNRAP come from the germline V gene. CDR3 residues: CASGLVRWGPYEQYF. In DNA form, the CDR3 reads TGTGCTAGTGGTTTGGTTCGGTGGGGCCCCTACGAGCAGTACTTC.

The chain recombines TRBV7-9 with TRBJ2-7, with 9 bases that match TRBD1. Germline V CDR1 and CDR2: SEHNR, FQNEAQ (reference sequence). The CDR3 contains 14 residues. V lost 5 bases, J lost 2 bases, and 4 bases stayed unmatched. The CDR3 here is CASSRNRGPYEQYF. CDR3 DNA: TGTGCCAGCAGCAGGAACAGGGGGCCCTACGAGCAGTACTTC.

This clone was detected only a few times. The chain is built from TRBV30 and TRBJ1-6; no definite D call. From germline, CDR1 is GTSNPN and CDR2 SVGIG (reference sequence). The V end was cut by 3 bases, the J end by 7 bases, with 19 bases between. The CDR3 has 16 residues. The DNA for the CDR3 is TGTGCCTGGAGGGAATCCCCGGGGAATCGAAATTCACCCCTCCACTTT. Translation gives CAWRESPGNRNSPLHF.

The chain uses TRBV30 and TRBJ2-5; TRBD2 agrees at 11 bases. V lost 4 bases to trimming and J lost 5 bases; unmatched junction nucleotides: 6. The CDR3 extends over 14 amino acids. The germline CDR1 and CDR2 sequences are GTSNPN and SVGIG (reference sequence). CDR3 loop: CAWTSGRLGETQYF. CDR3 DNA: TGTGCCTGGACTAGCGGGAGGCTCGGTGAGACCCAGTACTTC.

This clone was detected only a few times. The chain combines TRBV28 with TRBJ1-1; a weak D match, TRBD1 (6 bases). CDR3 length: 12 residues. V lost 10 bases, J lost 9 bases, and 18 bases lay in between. Germline values: CDR1 MDHEN, CDR2 SYDVKM. CDR3 DNA sequence: TGTGCCAAACTCGGGGGGCTGAGTAAAGCTTTCTTT. Translation gives CAKLGGLSKAFF.

This clone was seen only a few times. The same CDR3 also results from other DNA sequences found in this sample. J is TRBJ2-5 and V is TRBV11-2; tentatively, D is TRBD2 (6 bases). CDR1 is SGHAT and CDR2 is FQNNGV in the germline V gene. V shed 1 base and J shed 5 bases, with 8 bases lying between them. There are 13 residues in the CDR3. CDR3 amino acids: CASSLAGLETQYF. As DNA, the CDR3 is TGTGCCAGCAGCTTAGCGGGACTCGAGACCCAGTACTTC. The variable domain in full, with the rest retrieved from reference TRBV11-2 and TRBJ2-5, is EAGVAQSPRYKIIEKRQSVAFWCNPISGHATLYWYQQILGQGPKLLIQFQNNGVVDDSQLPKDRFSAERLKGVDSTLKIQPAKLEDSAVYLCASSLAGLETQYFGPGTRLLVL.

This clone was counted only a few times. V usage is TRBV28 and J usage is TRBJ2-3; TRBD2 matches at 7 bases. CDR1 MDHEN and CDR2 SYDVKM come from the germline V gene. The CDR3 totals 15 residues. V shed 6 bases, J shed 5 bases, and the junction held 11 bases outside the gene matches. CDR3 loop: CASRQNGGGGDTQYF. The CDR3 bases are TGTGCCAGCAGACAAAATGGCGGGGGTGGAGATACGCAGTATTTT.

The chain couples TRBV6-1 to TRBJ2-3; D might be TRBD1 (6 bases). Germline V gene sequence: CDR1 MNHNS, CDR2 SASEGT. Trimming stripped 6 bases from V and 5 bases from J, with 15 bases between. The CDR3 is made up of 14 amino acids. This CDR3 is CASRRTDSRDTQYF. The CDR3 nucleotides read TGTGCCAGCAGGCGGACAGATTCGCGAGATACGCAGTATTTT.

V is TRBV7-2 and J is TRBJ2-7; the match to TRBD2 covers 8 bases. The trim removed 5 bases at V and 0 bases at J, leaving 6 bases unmatched. The CDR3 contains 15 residues. Germline V gene lookup returns CDR1 SGHTA and CDR2 FQGNSA. The CDR3 region is CASSPKRGSSYEQYF. The CDR3 DNA reads TGTGCCAGCAGCCCCAAGCGGGGGAGCTCCTACGAGCAGTACTTC.

The V call is TRBV14, the J call TRBJ2-3; 8 nucleotides line up with TRBD1. The J segment lost 3 bases and the V segment lost 4 bases, leaving 3 bases of the junction unmatched. CDR3 length: 14 amino acids. Per the germline V gene, CDR1 is SGHDN and CDR2 is FVKESK. The CDR3 protein is CASSLRQGTDTQYF. As DNA, the CDR3 is TGTGCCAGCAGCCTAAGACAGGGGACAGATACGCAGTATTTT.

The rearrangement uses TRBV9 and TRBJ2-7, with a weak D call TRBD2 (5 bases). This CDR3 is 13 amino acids long. The V end was cut by 3 bases, the J end by 6 bases, with 13 bases between. CDR1 SGDLS and CDR2 YYNGEE come from the germline V gene. The CDR3 DNA sequence: TGTGCCAGCAGCGACCCAGGAGGCCCCGAGCAGTACTTC. Its translation: CASSDPGGPEQYF.

This clone turned up a few times. The chain carries TRBV9 and TRBJ1-2, with D unresolved. This CDR3 is built from 16 residues. The V end was cut by 0 bases, the J end by 1 base, with 13 bases between. The germline V gene has CDR1 SGDLS and CDR2 YYNGEE. CDR3 DNA sequence: TGTGCCAGCAGCGTAGCGGGAGGACCGATTAACTATGGCTACACCTTC. Its translation: CASSVAGGPINYGYTF. The full variable domain, rest sourced from reference TRBV9 and TRBJ1-2, is DSGVTQTPKHLITATGQRVTLRCSPRSGDLSVYWYQQSLDQGLQFLIQYYNGEERAKGNILERFSAQQFPDLHSELNLSSLELGDSALYFCASSVAGGPINYGYTFGSGTRLTVV.

The chain uses TRBV12-5 and TRBJ2-1, with 7 bases matching TRBD1. Losses at the gene ends were 1 base for V and 14 bases for J; bases not matched to a gene: 5. The CDR3 covers 12 residues. Germline V gene data show CDR1 as LGHNT and CDR2 as FRNRAP. The CDR3, as DNA: TGTGCTAGTGGTTTGGCGACAGGGTCTAAGTTCTTC. Its translation is CASGLATGSKFF.

This clone appeared a few times. V gene TRBV29-1 combines with J gene TRBJ1-2; possible D gene TRBD1, 6 bases. The germline gives CDR1 SQVTM, CDR2 ANQGSEA. V shed 0 bases and J shed 5 bases, with 19 bases lying between them. CDR3 size: 16 residues. The CDR3 protein is CSVEDLGRGPRYGYTF. The CDR3 region has the DNA TGCAGCGTTGAAGATCTAGGCAGGGGCCCTAGGTATGGCTACACCTTC.